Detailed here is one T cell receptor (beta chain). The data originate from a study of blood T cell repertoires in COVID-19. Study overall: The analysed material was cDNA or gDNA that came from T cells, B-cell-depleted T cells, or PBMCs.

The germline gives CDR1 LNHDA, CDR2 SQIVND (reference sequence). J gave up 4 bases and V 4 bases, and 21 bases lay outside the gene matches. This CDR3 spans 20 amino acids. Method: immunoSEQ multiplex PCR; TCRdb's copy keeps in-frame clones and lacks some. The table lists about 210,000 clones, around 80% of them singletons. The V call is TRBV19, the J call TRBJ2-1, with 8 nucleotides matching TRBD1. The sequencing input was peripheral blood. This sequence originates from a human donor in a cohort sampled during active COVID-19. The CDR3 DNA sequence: TGTGCCAGTAGTACCCAGGGGCCCTACGCAAGAAACAGGGGGTACAATGAGCAGTTCTTC. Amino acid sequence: CASSTQGPYARNRGYNEQFF. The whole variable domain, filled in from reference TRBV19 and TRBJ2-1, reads DGGITQSPKYLFRKEGQNVTLSCEQNLNHDAMYWYRQDPGQGLRLIYYSQIVNDFQKGDIAEGYSVSREKKESFPLTVTSAQKNPTAFYLCASSTQGPYARNRGYNEQFFGPGTRLTVL.